This T cell receptor beta chain was sequenced during a study of a mutant IDH1 vaccine in newly diagnosed glioma. Some clones are missing from TCRdb's copy, which holds only in-frame ones; the method was immunoSEQ multiplex PCR. The sample gives over 30,000 clones, about three quarters of which show up once; 9% is in the top ten. This clone was counted a few times. Time point in this sample: baseline, week 1 (first vaccination visit). The treatment: pre-vaccination baseline after standard-of-care therapy. The length of the CDR3 is 13 residues. Germline CDR1 and CDR2: MNHNS and SASEGT. V dropped 4 bases and J dropped 1 base, with 7 bases sitting between them.

V gene TRBV6-1 combines with J gene TRBJ1-1, with D maybe TRBD1 (5 bases). The sample consisted of peripheral blood mononuclear cells (PBMCs), taken from a glioma patient treated with radiotherapy, temozolomide or both. The receptor was isolated from a man in his forties or fifties with glioma. Some clones in this sample may be carry-over from other donors' samples. CDR3 DNA: TGTGCCAGCAGTGTGGGGGAGAACACTGAAGCTTTCTTT. Residues: CASSVGENTEAFF.